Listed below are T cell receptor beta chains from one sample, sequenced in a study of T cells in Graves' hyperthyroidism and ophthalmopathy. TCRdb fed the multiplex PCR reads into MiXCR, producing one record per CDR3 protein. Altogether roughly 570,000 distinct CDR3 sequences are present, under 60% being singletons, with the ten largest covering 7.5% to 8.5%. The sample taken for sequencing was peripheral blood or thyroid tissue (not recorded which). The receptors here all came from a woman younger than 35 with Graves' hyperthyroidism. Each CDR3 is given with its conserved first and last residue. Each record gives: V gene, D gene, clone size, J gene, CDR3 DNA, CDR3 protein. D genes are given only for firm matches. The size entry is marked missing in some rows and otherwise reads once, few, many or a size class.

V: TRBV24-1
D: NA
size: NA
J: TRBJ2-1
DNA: TGTGCCACCAGTGACCCATTTACCCGGATCAATGAGCAGTTCTTC
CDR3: CATSDPFTRINEQFF

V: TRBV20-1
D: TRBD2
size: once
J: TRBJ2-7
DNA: TGCAGTGGAGGGACTAGCGGGAACAACGAGCAGTACTTC
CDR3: CSGGTSGNNEQYF

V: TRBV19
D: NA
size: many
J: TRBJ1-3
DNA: TGTGCCAGTAGTATGATGGAGTACGGAGGAAACACCATATATTTT
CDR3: CASSMMEYGGNTIYF

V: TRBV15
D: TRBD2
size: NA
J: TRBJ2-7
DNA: TGTGCCACCATCCCTAGCGGGAGCGTGTACGAGCAGTACTTC
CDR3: CATIPSGSVYEQYF

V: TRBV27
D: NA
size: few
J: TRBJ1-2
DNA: TGTGCCAGCAGTGACTCAACGCATTATGGCTACACCTTC
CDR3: CASSDSTHYGYTF

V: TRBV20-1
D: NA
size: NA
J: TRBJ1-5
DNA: TGCAGTGCTAGAGATTCAGGCAATAGCAATCAGCCCCAGCATTTT
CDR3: CSARDSGNSNQPQHF

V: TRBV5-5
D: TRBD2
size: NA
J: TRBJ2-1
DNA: TGTGCCAGCAGCTTGGCGATAGCGGGATACAATGAGCAGTTCTTC
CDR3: CASSLAIAGYNEQFF

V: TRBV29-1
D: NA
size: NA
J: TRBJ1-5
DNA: TGCAGCGTTCACCATGGGGGGCAGCCCCAGCATTTT
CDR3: CSVHHGGQPQHF

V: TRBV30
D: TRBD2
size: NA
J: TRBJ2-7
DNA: TGTGCCTGGAGTCGGCGGGGACTAGCGGGAGCCTACGAGCAGTACTTC
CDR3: CAWSRRGLAGAYEQYF

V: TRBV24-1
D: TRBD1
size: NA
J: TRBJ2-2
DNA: TGTGCCACCCCTCCTAGGACAGGGGGACTGAAGAACACCGGGGAGCTGTTTTTT
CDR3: CATPPRTGGLKNTGELFF

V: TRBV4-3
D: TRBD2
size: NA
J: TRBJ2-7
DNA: TGCGCCAGCAGCCAAGAACTAGCGGGAGGGCCGTTCGAGCAGTACTTC
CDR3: CASSQELAGGPFEQYF

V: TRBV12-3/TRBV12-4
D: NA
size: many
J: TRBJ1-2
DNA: TGTGCCAGCAGTTTGACGGTCGTGGGCTATGGCTACACCTTC
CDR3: CASSLTVVGYGYTF

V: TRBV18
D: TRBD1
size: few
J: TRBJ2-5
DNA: TGTGCCAGCTCACCACGGGACAGGGAACAAGAGACCCAGTACTTC
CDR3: CASSPRDREQETQYF

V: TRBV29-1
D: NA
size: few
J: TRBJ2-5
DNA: TGCAGCGTTGAAGATCTCAGGGCCCAAGAGACCCAGTACTTC
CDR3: CSVEDLRAQETQYF

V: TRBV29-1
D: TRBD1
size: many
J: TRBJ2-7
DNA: TGCAGCGTTGAAGATTTTGGGGACAGGGCTCACTACGAGCAGTACTTC
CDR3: CSVEDFGDRAHYEQYF

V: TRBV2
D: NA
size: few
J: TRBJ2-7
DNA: TGTGCCAGCAGCCAATCGGGGCGGAGCTCCTACGAGCAGTACTTC
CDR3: CASSQSGRSSYEQYF

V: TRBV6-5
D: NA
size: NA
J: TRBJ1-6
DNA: TGTGCCAGCACCCAGCGGGGTTACAATTCACCCCTCCACTTT
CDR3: CASTQRGYNSPLHF

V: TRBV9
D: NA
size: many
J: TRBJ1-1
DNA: TGTGCCAGCAGCGTAGGGGTAGCGGACACTGAAGCTTTCTTT
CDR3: CASSVGVADTEAFF

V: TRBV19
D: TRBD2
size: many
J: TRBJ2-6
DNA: TGTGCCAGCATGGGGCTAGCGGGAAGCTCTGGGGCCAACGTCCTGACTTTC
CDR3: CASMGLAGSSGANVLTF

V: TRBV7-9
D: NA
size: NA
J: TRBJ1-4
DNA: TGTGCCAGCAGCCCCGACAGCACAGATGAAAAACTGTTTTTT
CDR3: CASSPDSTDEKLFF

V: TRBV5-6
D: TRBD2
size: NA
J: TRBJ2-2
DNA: TGTGCCAGCAGCCCGGGACTAGCGGTGGGCAAGGGGGAGCTGTTTTTT
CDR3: CASSPGLAVGKGELFF

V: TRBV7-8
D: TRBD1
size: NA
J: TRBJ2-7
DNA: TGTGCCAGCAGCTTAGCGACAGGGCGATACAATGAGCAGTACTTC
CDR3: CASSLATGRYNEQYF

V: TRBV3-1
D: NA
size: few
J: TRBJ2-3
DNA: TGTGCCAGCAGCCCCGGGTCGGTCACAGATACGCAGTATTTT
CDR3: CASSPGSVTDTQYF

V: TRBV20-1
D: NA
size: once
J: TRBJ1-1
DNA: TGCAGTGCTCGTGGCGGGGGGTTTAAAGACACTGAAGCTTTCTTT
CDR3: CSARGGGFKDTEAFF

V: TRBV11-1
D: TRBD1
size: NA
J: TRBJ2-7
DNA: TGTGCCAGCTTGAGACAGGGACCGAGGTACGAGCAGTACTTC
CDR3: CASLRQGPRYEQYF

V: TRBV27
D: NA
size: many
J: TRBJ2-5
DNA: TGTGCCAGCAGTACTAGAGGTGGCCAAGAGACCCAGTACTTC
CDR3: CASSTRGGQETQYF

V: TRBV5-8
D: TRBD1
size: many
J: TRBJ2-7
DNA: TGTGCCAGCAGCATGCCGGGACAGGGGTCTACCGAGCAGTACTTC
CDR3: CASSMPGQGSTEQYF

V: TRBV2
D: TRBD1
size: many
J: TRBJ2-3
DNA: TGTGCCAGCAGTCCTGGGACAGGGAGGGACACAGATACGCAGTATTTT
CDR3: CASSPGTGRDTDTQYF

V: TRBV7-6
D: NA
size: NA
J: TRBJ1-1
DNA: TGTGCCAGCAGCCAAGACGCGTCCGGATACACTGAAGCTTTCTTT
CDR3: CASSQDASGYTEAFF

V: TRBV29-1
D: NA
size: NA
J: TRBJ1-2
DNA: TGCAGCGTTGAGGAGGTGGGCAGCTATGGCTACACCTTC
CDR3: CSVEEVGSYGYTF

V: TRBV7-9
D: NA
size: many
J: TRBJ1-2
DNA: TGTGCCAGCAGATCCGACGGAAACTATGGCTACACCTTC
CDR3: CASRSDGNYGYTF

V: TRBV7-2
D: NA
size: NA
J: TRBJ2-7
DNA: TGTGCCAGCAATCAGGGGAGGGAGCAGTACTTC
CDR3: CASNQGREQYF

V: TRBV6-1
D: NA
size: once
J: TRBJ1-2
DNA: TGTGCCAGCCAAAGAGGGGATTTCTATGGCTACACCTTC
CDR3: CASQRGDFYGYTF

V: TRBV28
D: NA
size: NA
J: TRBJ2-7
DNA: TGTGCCAGCAGTTCCCGCCTTTTCGGGGGTGGGTACGAGCAGTACTTC
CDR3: CASSSRLFGGGYEQYF

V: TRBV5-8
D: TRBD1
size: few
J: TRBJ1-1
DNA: TGTGCCAGCAGCCAGTCCCGGGACAGTGTTGAAGCTTTCTTT
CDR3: CASSQSRDSVEAFF

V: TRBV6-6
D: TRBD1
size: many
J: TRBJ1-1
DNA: TGTGCCAGCAGTTACGCGACAGGGTTCGGTGGGAACACTGAAGCTTTCTTT
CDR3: CASSYATGFGGNTEAFF

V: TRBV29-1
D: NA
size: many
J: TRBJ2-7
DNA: TGCAGCGTTGAGAAAGGAGCCTATGGGCAGTACTTC
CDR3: CSVEKGAYGQYF

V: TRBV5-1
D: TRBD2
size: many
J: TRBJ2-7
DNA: TGCGCCAGCAGCTTGAAGCGGGAGGGCCGGAACGAGCAGTACTTC
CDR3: CASSLKREGRNEQYF

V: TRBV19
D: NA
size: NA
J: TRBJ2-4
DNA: TGTGCCAGTAGTATCGAGCAGGGAAACATTCAGTACTTC
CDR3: CASSIEQGNIQYF

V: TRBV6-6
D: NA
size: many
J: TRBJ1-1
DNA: TGTGCCAGCGATCGATGGCCGAAAAACACTGAAGCTTTCTTT
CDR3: CASDRWPKNTEAFF

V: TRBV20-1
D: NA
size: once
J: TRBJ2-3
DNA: TGCAGTGCCCCCGGGGCAGGCACAGATACGCAGTATTTT
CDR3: CSAPGAGTDTQYF

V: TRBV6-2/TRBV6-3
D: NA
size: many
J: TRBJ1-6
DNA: TGTGCCAGCAGACAAATATCTTCCCTCCACTTT
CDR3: CASRQISSLHF

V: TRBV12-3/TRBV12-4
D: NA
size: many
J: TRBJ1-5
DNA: TGTGCCAGCAGTTTAGGAGGAGGGGCCAATCAGCCCCAGCATTTT
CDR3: CASSLGGGANQPQHF

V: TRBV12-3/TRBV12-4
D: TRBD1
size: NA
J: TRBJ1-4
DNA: TGTGCCAGCAGGCCCGAGGACAGGGATGAAAAACTGTTTTTT
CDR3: CASRPEDRDEKLFF

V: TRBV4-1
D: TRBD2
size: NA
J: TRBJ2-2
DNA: TGCGCCAGCAGCGCCCGACTAGCGGGGTTGGAAACCGGGGAGCTGTTTTTT
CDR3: CASSARLAGLETGELFF

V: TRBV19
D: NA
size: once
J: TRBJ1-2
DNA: TGTGCCAGTAGCCTCGGACTAGCGGGGACCCCCACCGATGGCTACACCTTC
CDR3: CASSLGLAGTPTDGYTF

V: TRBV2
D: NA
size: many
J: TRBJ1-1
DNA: TGTGCCAGCAGCAAGACACTGGGGACTGAAGCTTTCTTT
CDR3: CASSKTLGTEAFF

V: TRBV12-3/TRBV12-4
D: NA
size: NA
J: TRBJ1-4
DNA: NA
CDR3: CASSLAGAGYTFGELFF